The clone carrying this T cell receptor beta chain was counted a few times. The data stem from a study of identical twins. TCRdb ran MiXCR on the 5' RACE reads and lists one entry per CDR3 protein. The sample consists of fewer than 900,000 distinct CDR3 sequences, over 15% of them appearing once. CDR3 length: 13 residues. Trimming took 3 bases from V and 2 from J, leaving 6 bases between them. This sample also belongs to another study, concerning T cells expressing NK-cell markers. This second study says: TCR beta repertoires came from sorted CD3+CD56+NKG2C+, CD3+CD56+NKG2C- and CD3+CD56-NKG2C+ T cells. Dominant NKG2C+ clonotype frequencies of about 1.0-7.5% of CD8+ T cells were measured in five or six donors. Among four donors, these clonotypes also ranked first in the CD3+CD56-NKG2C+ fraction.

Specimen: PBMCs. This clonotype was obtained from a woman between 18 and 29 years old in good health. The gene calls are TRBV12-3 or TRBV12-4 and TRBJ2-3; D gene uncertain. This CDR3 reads CASSFRATDTQYF. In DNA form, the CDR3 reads TGTGCCAGCAGTTTTCGGGCCACAGATACGCAGTATTTT.